This T cell receptor beta chain was identified in a study of T cell clones after liver transplantation. Study-level background: In this trial, immunosuppression withdrawal was attempted within 2 years of liver transplant. Tolerance: complete withdrawal held at least one year, liver enzymes staying within twice normal.

Germline V gene lookup returns CDR1 MDHEN and CDR2 SYDVKM. V was clipped by 3 bases and J by 4 bases, with 3 bases between them. CDR3 length: 12 amino acids. Profiled with immunoSEQ multiplex PCR; TCRdb holds only in-frame clones, not every one. The repertoire consists of 70,000 to 85,000 clones, with about 80% occurring once and the leading ten covering roughly 0.6%. Thawed unstimulated PBMCs were FACS-sorted by CD3, CD4 and CD8 into two populations. Sample: CD4+ T cells from blood, taken before liver transplant. The clonotype was recovered from a human donor who received a liver transplant. The V call is TRBV28, the J call TRBJ2-2, with unresolved D. Written as DNA, the CDR3 is TGTGCCAGCAGTTTGCTCACCGGGGAGCTGTTTTTT. This sequence encodes CASSLLTGELFF.